The T cell receptor (beta chain) described here comes from a study of blood T cell repertoires in COVID-19. Looking at the study overall: The United States, Italy and Spain provided the acute and convalescent COVID-19 samples. T cells, B-cell-depleted T cells, or PBMCs provided the cDNA or gDNA that served as material.

This clone showed up many times. During active infection, Seattle patients enrolled and were then monitored through disease. V lost 5 bases and J lost 4; bases outside the gene matches: 4. This CDR3 contains 14 residues. Germline-derived CDR1 and CDR2 are SEHNR and FQNEAQ (reference sequence). In the authors' methods: Amplification with reference gene primers provided the estimates of nucleated cell counts. Assay: immunoSEQ multiplex PCR; the TCRdb copy retains only in-frame clones and omits some. V and J calls and clone size are as listed in that table; D and trimming were resolved from the DNA. The sample carries about 210,000 clones, 70% to 90% recorded once.

Sequenced: peripheral blood. This clonotype was sampled from a man between 50 and 59 years old with COVID-19, enrolled during active disease. V usage is TRBV7-9 and J usage is TRBJ1-5, with 8 bases identical to TRBD1. CDR3 sequence: CASSMGQENQPQHF. In DNA form, the CDR3 reads TGTGCCAGCAGCATGGGACAGGAAAATCAGCCCCAGCATTTT. Combining the CDR3 with reference TRBV7-9 and TRBJ1-5 gives the whole variable domain DTGVSQNPRHKITKRGQNVTFRCDPISEHNRLYWYRQTLGQGPEFLTYFQNEAQLEKSRLLSDRFSAERPKGSFSTLEIQRTEQGDSAMYLCASSMGQENQPQHFGDGTRLSIL.